The 27 T cell receptor beta chains listed next were all sequenced from one sample in a study of T cells after yellow fever vaccination. One entry per CDR3 protein results from TCRdb running MiXCR on the 5' RACE reads. This sample yields under 150,000 distinct CDR3 sequences, of which 7% to 9% are seen a single time; roughly 0.77% belongs to the top ten. The sample in question was CD4+ T cells sorted from PBMCs, obtained 5 days after the yellow fever booster vaccination. These receptors were taken from a man aged 30-40 years who received the YFV17D yellow fever vaccine.

This clonotype has a count of ten or more. This chain joins TRBV2 and TRBJ2-5, with D possibly matching TRBD2 (6 bases). The CDR3 contains 10 residues. In germline, CDR1 is SNHLY, CDR2 FYNNEI. Trimming took 8 bases from V and 6 from J, leaving 7 bases between them. The CDR3 loop is CASREQTQYF. The CDR3 DNA reads as TGTGCCAGCCGGGAGCAGACCCAGTACTTC.

This clonotype occurred many times. This chain links TRBV29-1 with TRBJ2-1; 7 bases are a match to TRBD2. The CDR3 spans 16 residues. Germline CDR1 is SQVTM and CDR2 is ANQGSEA. After removal of 2 bases from V and 5 bases from J, the junction contained 12 bases not matched to a gene. This chain's CDR3 is CSVERARGGYDNEQFF. CDR3 nucleotides: TGCAGCGTTGAAAGGGCCCGCGGGGGTTATGACAATGAGCAGTTCTTC.

This clonotype came up many times. The rearrangement joins TRBV5-1 to TRBJ2-2, with D perhaps assigned TRBD1 or TRBD2 (6 bases each). Germline CDR1 reads SGHRS; CDR2 reads YFSETQ. This CDR3 has 15 amino acids. The ends were cut back, 4 bases at V and 4 bases at J, with 14 bases in the middle. CDR3: CASSPGATTTGELFF. As DNA, the CDR3 is TGCGCCAGCAGCCCGGGGGCGACAACCACCGGGGAGCTGTTTTTT.

There are many counts of this clonotype. J is TRBJ2-7 and V is TRBV7-2; D possibly corresponds to TRBD2 (6 bases). The CDR3 runs 14 residues. Germline V gene data show CDR1 as SGHTA and CDR2 as FQGNSA. V dropped 6 bases and J dropped 3 bases, with 15 bases sitting between them. CDR3 loop: CASRTRLGDYEQYF. For the CDR3, the DNA is TGTGCCAGCAGGACACGACTAGGCGACTACGAGCAGTACTTC.

This clonotype was counted many times. The V call is TRBV7-8, the J call TRBJ2-7, with TRBD1 as a possible D gene (7 bases). Trimming removed 1 base from V and 4 bases from J, with 14 bases in between. The CDR3 runs 15 residues. Germline-derived CDR1 and CDR2 are SGHVS and FQNEAQ. CDR3 loop: CASSLDRTGGYEQYF. The DNA for the CDR3 is TGTGCCAGCAGCTTAGATCGGACAGGAGGGTACGAGCAGTACTTC.

The sample holds many counts of this clonotype. This chain uses TRBV7-2 with TRBJ2-7; D is undetermined. This CDR3 comprises 13 residues. V lost 0 bases, J lost 4 bases, and 7 bases lay in between. Germline lookup yields CDR1 SGHTA and CDR2 FQGNSA. The CDR3 nucleotides read TGTGCCAGCAGCTTAGCCGGTCGATACGAGCAGTACTTC. It is translated as CASSLAGRYEQYF. Based on the CDR3 plus reference TRBV7-2 and TRBJ2-7, the full variable domain is GAGVSQSPSNKVTEKGKDVELRCDPISGHTALYWYRQSLGQGLEFLIYFQGNSAPDKSGLPSDRFSAERTGGSVSTLTIQRTQQEDSAVYLCASSLAGRYEQYFGPGTRLTVT.

This clonotype was seen repeatedly, ten times or more. This chain links TRBV12-3 or TRBV12-4 with TRBJ2-3; D not resolved. The CDR3 consists of 11 residues. The ends were cut back, 6 bases at V and 6 bases at J, with 7 bases in the middle. The CDR3 sequence: CASRSRDTQYF. CDR3 sequence (DNA): TGTGCCAGCAGGTCTAGGGATACGCAGTATTTT.

This clonotype was recorded at least ten times. The rearrangement links TRBV7-2 to TRBJ2-2; 8 bases fit TRBD1. Per germline, CDR1 SGHTA and CDR2 FQGNSA. This CDR3 contains 16 residues. The trim removed 2 bases at V and 6 bases at J, leaving 8 bases unmatched. CDR3 coding DNA: TGTGCCAGCAGCTTACGCCAGGGGGCGCGCGCCGGGGAGCTGTTTTTT. Translating it yields CASSLRQGARAGELFF.

This clonotype was seen repeatedly, ten times or more. The rearrangement links TRBV29-1 to TRBJ2-7, with 12 nucleotides matching TRBD1. Germline assignment: CDR1 SQVTM and CDR2 ANQGSEA. This CDR3 contains 14 residues. In nucleotides, the CDR3 is TGCGTCGACTTTCCGGGACAGGGGGCGAAGGAGCAGTACTTC. This sequence encodes CVDFPGQGAKEQYF.

This clonotype has ten or more counts. The gene calls are TRBV24-1 and TRBJ2-5; TRBD2 matches 13 bases. In germline, CDR1 is KGHDR, CDR2 SFDVKD. The CDR3 runs to 16 residues. V lost 3 bases and J lost 3; bases outside the gene matches: 3. CDR3 residues: CATSDPLAGGKETQYF. In DNA, the CDR3 is TGTGCCACCAGTGATCCACTAGCGGGAGGGAAAGAGACCCAGTACTTC.

The table lists this clonotype with a few counts. The V call is TRBV18, the J call TRBJ2-1, with 8 bases aligning to TRBD1. After removal of 4 bases from V and 6 bases from J, the junction contained 8 bases not matched to a gene. This CDR3 contains 15 residues. Germline V gene lookup returns CDR1 KGHSH and CDR2 LQKENI. The CDR3 DNA is TGTGCCAGCTCACAGCTCGGGACAGGATTCAATGAGCAGTTCTTC. Its translation is CASSQLGTGFNEQFF.

At least ten counts were recorded for this clonotype. The CDR3 reads CASSLVGTGNYGYTF. In DNA, the CDR3 is TGTGCCAGCAGCTTAGTAGGGACAGGAAACTATGGCTACACCTTC. The chain joins TRBV7-2 to TRBJ1-2; 8 nucleotides agree with TRBD1. This CDR3 comprises 15 residues. Losses at the gene ends were 1 base for V and 2 bases for J; bases not matched to a gene: 3. Germline loops: CDR1 SGHTA, CDR2 FQGNSA.

The chain couples TRBV19 to TRBJ2-5; 7 bases are shared with TRBD1. The CDR3 has 14 amino acids. The germline CDR1 and CDR2 sequences are LNHDA and SQIVND (reference sequence). V dropped 7 bases and J dropped 4; count of bases not matched to a gene: 9. The CDR3 reads CASKNRGPLETQYF. CDR3 bases: TGTGCCAGTAAGAACAGGGGTCCCTTAGAGACCCAGTACTTC.

This clonotype appeared a few times. The DNA for the CDR3 is TGCAGTGCTAGCCACCTCCGGGACTCCTACAATGAGCAGTTCTTC. Residues: CSASHLRDSYNEQFF. The rearrangement uses TRBV20-1 and TRBJ2-1, with D perhaps matching TRBD2 (5 bases). The CDR3 is 15 residues long. Trimming shortened V by 3 bases and J by 0 bases, and 12 bases separated the two germline ends. Per germline, CDR1 DFQATT and CDR2 SNEGSKA (reference sequence).

This clonotype came up many times. A junction boundary mismatches the germline segment, possibly from a read error. The chain combines TRBV7-7 with TRBJ2-2; 9 positions match TRBD1. Germline loops: CDR1 SSHAT, CDR2 FNYEAQ (reference sequence). This CDR3 has 15 residues. CDR3 in DNA: TGTGCTAGCAGCTCGGGACAGGGTCGGACCGGGGAGCTGTTTTTT. It encodes CASSSGQGRTGELFF.

This clonotype has ten or more counts. CDR3 region: CASNIHSGRAIYNEQFF. The CDR3 bases are TGTGCCAGCAATATCCATAGCGGGAGGGCGATCTACAATGAGCAGTTCTTC. The chain has TRBV7-2 and TRBJ2-1, with 11 nucleotides matching TRBD2. V shed 7 bases and J 3 bases; nucleotides not matched to a gene: 11. The CDR3 has 17 residues. Germline V gives CDR1 SGHTA, CDR2 FQGNSA.

This clonotype was recorded at least ten times. CDR3 in amino acids: CSAPASSYEQYF. The CDR3 nucleotides are TGCAGTGCCCCCGCTAGCTCCTACGAGCAGTACTTC. V is TRBV20-1 and J is TRBJ2-7; the D is unclear. CDR3 size: 12 residues. V was pared by 6 bases and J by 0 bases, with 9 bases between. The germline gives CDR1 DFQATT, CDR2 SNEGSKA (reference sequence).

This clonotype was counted ten times or more. This chain links TRBV7-2 with TRBJ2-7; TRBD2 aligns across 8 bases. This CDR3 comprises 13 residues. V lost 7 bases, J lost 0 bases, and 2 bases stayed unmatched. Germline V CDR1 and CDR2: SGHTA, FQGNSA. The CDR3 sequence is CASNSGISYEQYF. CDR3 nucleotide sequence: TGTGCCAGCAATAGCGGGATCTCCTACGAGCAGTACTTC.

Remarks on this clonotype: This may arise from a read error, as a much more abundant clone is one base away. The J gene is TRBJ1-2, the V gene TRBV28, with no clear D. The CDR3 loop spans 14 amino acids. Germline V CDR1 and CDR2: MDHEN, SYDVKM. V gave up 7 bases and J gave up 4 bases, with 16 bases separating them. The CDR3 DNA reads as TGTGCCAGCATGACCACTCATCGGACCTATGGCTACACCTTC. It yields the protein CASMTTHRTYGYTF.

The chain has TRBV4-3 and TRBJ2-6; D unclear. V lost 0 bases, J lost 3 bases, and 6 bases lay in between. The length of the CDR3 is 15 residues. The germline CDR1 and CDR2 sequences are LGHNA and YSLEER. The chain's CDR3 is CASSQERFGANVLTF. The CDR3 DNA follows: TGCGCCAGCAGCCAAGAAAGGTTTGGGGCCAACGTCCTGACTTTC.

This clonotype was seen at least ten times. The gene calls are TRBV20-1 and TRBJ2-3, with a possible D match to TRBD2 (5 bases). The V and J ends lost 3 bases and 4 bases respectively, with 14 bases between them. Germline V gene sequence: CDR1 DFQATT, CDR2 SNEGSKA (reference sequence). This CDR3 is 14 amino acids long. CDR3 loop: CSASEGKRADTQYF. The DNA for the CDR3 is TGCAGTGCTAGTGAAGGGAAGAGGGCAGATACGCAGTATTTT.

Ten or more counts support this clonotype. The chain couples TRBV3-1 to TRBJ2-7; 10 nucleotides align to TRBD2. CDR1 LGHDT and CDR2 YNNKEL come from the germline V gene (reference sequence). The CDR3 sequence is 21 residues long. V was pared by 0 bases and J by 6 bases, with 23 bases of the junction left unmatched. The chain's CDR3 is CASSQDRLRGTAGGPLREQYF. The CDR3 DNA reads as TGTGCCAGCAGCCAAGATAGGCTCCGAGGAACAGCGGGAGGGCCCCTACGCGAGCAGTACTTC.

This clonotype was counted ten times or more. V and J are TRBV20-1 and TRBJ2-1; D is ambiguous. CDR3 length: 12 amino acids. Between the trimmed V and J ends, which lost 0 bases and 9 bases, there was a span of 9 bases. Germline V CDR1 and CDR2: DFQATT, SNEGSKA (reference sequence). The CDR3 sequence is CSAREHGGEQFF. The CDR3 DNA reads as TGCAGTGCTAGAGAACACGGCGGTGAGCAGTTCTTC.

This clonotype appeared many times. The V and J genes are TRBV7-9 and TRBJ2-5; 7 bases are shared with TRBD2. With V trimmed by 4 bases and J by 5 bases, 13 bases remained unmatched. CDR3 length: 16 amino acids. In germline, CDR1 is SEHNR, CDR2 FQNEAQ (reference sequence). The CDR3 nucleotides read TGTGCCAGCAGCTCCGTACTAGCGCTACCCGGGGAGACCCAGTACTTC. Protein: CASSSVLALPGETQYF. The full variable domain, with the rest looked up from reference TRBV7-9 and TRBJ2-5, is DTGVSQNPRHKITKRGQNVTFRCDPISEHNRLYWYRQTLGQGPEFLTYFQNEAQLEKSRLLSDRFSAERPKGSFSTLEIQRTEQGDSAMYLCASSSVLALPGETQYFGPGTRLLVL.

This clonotype has a handful of counts. This chain links TRBV9 with TRBJ1-4, with 7 bases matching TRBD1. Germline CDR1 is SGDLS and CDR2 is YYNGEE. The ends lost 4 bases at V and 5 bases at J; junction bases unmatched: 11. This CDR3 spans 16 amino acids. CDR3 sequence reads: CASSPDPGQKNEKLFF. In DNA, the CDR3 is TGTGCCAGCAGCCCAGACCCGGGACAGAAGAATGAAAAACTGTTTTTT.

In this sample, this clonotype turned up many times. The gene calls are TRBV5-5 and TRBJ2-7; no firm D call. This CDR3 comprises 16 residues. In germline, CDR1 is SGHKS, CDR2 YYEKEE (reference sequence). V was clipped by 1 base and J by 0 bases, with 14 bases between them. CDR3: CASSLSGQPSSYEQYF. The DNA for the CDR3 is TGTGCCAGCAGCTTGTCCGGGCAGCCGAGCTCCTACGAGCAGTACTTC.

This clonotype has only a few counts. The genes are TRBV18 and TRBJ2-7; possibly TRBD2 for D (5 bases). The germline V gene encodes CDR1 KGHSH and CDR2 LQKENI. Trimming removed 0 bases from V and 4 bases from J, with 22 bases in between. The CDR3 sequence is 18 residues long. The CDR3 nucleotides are TGTGCCAGCTCACCACCGAGTGGAGGTCTAAGGGCTAGATACGAGCAGTACTTC. This gives the protein CASSPPSGGLRARYEQYF.